These 21 T cell receptor beta chains came from one sample sequenced in a study of blood T cells in healthy people across ages. Alongside a J-beta primer mix, a sample-barcoded 5' primer served in a second PCR lasting roughly 7 to 12 cycles. TCRdb used MiXCR to reprocess the 5' RACE reads, holding one entry per CDR3 protein. The data show over a million distinct CDR3 sequences, about 40% seen once. The sample consisted of blood. Every receptor here comes from a woman younger than 35 in good health.

About this clonotype itself: A far larger clone is off by one base, so a read error is likely. The V gene is TRBV6-1, the J gene TRBJ1-2; 7 nucleotides line up with TRBD1. The germline V gene has CDR1 MNHNS and CDR2 SASEGT. CDR3 length: 13 amino acids. CDR3: CASSPQGNYGHTF. The CDR3 DNA follows: TGTGCCAGCAGTCCACAGGGGAACTATGGCCACACCTTC.

This clonotype has more than one count but fewer than ten. V is TRBV29-1 and J is TRBJ1-2; TRBD1 aligns across 8 bases. V shed 8 bases, J shed 7 bases, and the junction held 9 bases outside the gene matches. Germline CDR1 and CDR2: SQVTM and ANQGSEA. This CDR3 comprises 12 residues. The CDR3 bases are TGCAGCACCGGGGGGACAGGCGGTGGCTACACCTTC. Its translation is CSTGGTGGGYTF.

The V and J genes are TRBV3-1 and TRBJ2-5; a weak D match, TRBD2 (5 bases). Per germline, CDR1 LGHDT and CDR2 YNNKEL (reference sequence). The CDR3 is made up of 13 amino acids. V dropped 4 bases and J dropped 4 bases, with 10 bases sitting between them. CDR3 sequence: CASSRRDLETQYF. CDR3 DNA: TGTGCCAGCAGCCGACGGGATCTAGAGACCCAGTACTTC.

The rearrangement links TRBV9 to TRBJ2-3; D unclear. The CDR3 is made up of 11 amino acids. Trimming took off 0 bases at V and 7 bases at J, with 3 bases between the two ends. Germline V gene lookup returns CDR1 SGDLS and CDR2 YYNGEE. CDR3 sequence: CASSVDYTQYF. The CDR3 DNA is TGTGCCAGCAGCGTAGATTATACGCAGTATTTT. Full variable domain (remainder filled in from reference TRBV9 and TRBJ2-3): DSGVTQTPKHLITATGQRVTLRCSPRSGDLSVYWYQQSLDQGLQFLIQYYNGEERAKGNILERFSAQQFPDLHSELNLSSLELGDSALYFCASSVDYTQYFGPGTRLTVL.

This chain joins TRBV3-1 and TRBJ1-6, with no clear D. This CDR3 has 17 amino acids. The V gene's germline CDR1 is LGHDT and CDR2 YNNKEL (reference sequence). The V and J ends lost 0 bases and 7 bases respectively, with 16 bases between them. CDR3 protein: CASSQDNGRGRNSPLHF. In DNA form, the CDR3 reads TGTGCCAGCAGCCAAGATAATGGGCGCGGGCGGAATTCACCCCTCCACTTT.

In regard to this clonotype: Its ends do not fully match the called genes, so a read error is possible. This chain connects TRBV12-3 or TRBV12-4 to TRBJ2-1; D is unresolved. The CDR3 has 13 residues. The CDR3 DNA reads as TGTGCCAGCAGTCCGCCATTAGTCAATGAGCGGTTCTTC. Protein sequence: CASSPPLVNERFF.

The CDR3 is CAGKGAHGYTF. The CDR3 nucleotides are TGTGCCGGGAAGGGGGCCCATGGCTACACCTTC. The chain employs TRBV30 and TRBJ1-2, with 7 bases fitting TRBD1. Germline loops: CDR1 GTSNPN, CDR2 SVGIG (reference sequence). CDR3 length: 11 amino acids. The junction had 6 bases not matched to a gene; V was cut back by 8 bases and J by 6 bases.

This sequence joins TRBV20-1 and TRBJ2-3; TRBD2 is a possible D gene (6 bases). The CDR3 consists of 15 residues. The germline CDR1 and CDR2 sequences are DFQATT and SNEGSKA (reference sequence). V was trimmed by 6 bases and J by 5 bases, leaving 21 bases between them. The CDR3 region has the DNA TGCAGTGCCCTCAATATAGCGGAATTCAAAGATACGCAGTATTTT. Translating it yields CSALNIAEFKDTQYF.

The rearrangement links TRBV7-9 to TRBJ1-1; weak D call: TRBD1 (6 bases). From germline, CDR1 is SEHNR and CDR2 FQNEAQ (reference sequence). Trimming pared 5 bases from V and 1 base from J, leaving 11 bases between. The CDR3 has 14 residues. The CDR3 region is CASSVGHENTEAFF. CDR3 DNA: TGTGCCAGCAGCGTGGGACATGAGAACACTGAAGCTTTCTTT.

This chain uses TRBV7-2 with TRBJ2-3; 7 bases agree with TRBD1. The CDR3 extends over 15 amino acids. Looked up from germline, CDR1 is SGHTA and CDR2 is FQGNSA. J gave up 4 bases and V 1 base, and 5 bases lay outside the gene matches. The CDR3 coding sequence is TGTGCCAGCAGCTTAGAGGGGGCAGTATCAGATACGCAGTATTTT. As protein: CASSLEGAVSDTQYF.

This clonotype showed up just a few times. This sequence joins TRBV5-1 and TRBJ1-2; 7 nucleotides align to TRBD1. Losses at the gene ends were 4 bases for V and 7 bases for J; bases not matched to a gene: 10. This CDR3 is 14 amino acids long. CDR1 and CDR2 (germline): SGHRS, YFSETQ. The CDR3 spells CASSDPGGAGGYTF. The CDR3 bases are TGCGCCAGCAGCGATCCAGGGGGAGCAGGTGGCTACACCTTC.

The rearrangement links TRBV2 to TRBJ2-5; 7 bases are a match to TRBD1. Germline CDR1 SNHLY, CDR2 FYNNEI. V was clipped by 6 bases and J by 4 bases; unmatched bases: 8. This CDR3 spans 14 amino acids. The CDR3 coding sequence is TGTGCCAGCAGGACTACAGGGGTCCGAGAGACCCAGTACTTC. It is translated as CASRTTGVRETQYF.

In its sample, this clonotype was seen many times. A much larger clone differs by one base, so this may be a read error. The genes are TRBV12-3 or TRBV12-4 and TRBJ2-3; D gene ambiguous. The CDR3 covers 11 residues. Trimming removed 8 bases from V and 2 bases from J, with 5 bases in between. The CDR3 is CASGPTDTQYF. The CDR3 DNA is TGTGCCAGCGGCCCCACAGATACGCAGTATTTT.

This clonotype was detected only a few times. The chain carries TRBV5-1 and TRBJ2-5; the D gene is possibly TRBD1 (5 bases). The DNA end is a closer match to TRBJ2-7, so the J assignment may be wrong. The CDR3 length is 14 residues. Looked up from germline, CDR1 is SGHRS and CDR2 is YFSETQ. DNA of the CDR3: TGCGCCAGCAGCATCGTCCAGGGTATCGACGAGCAGTACTTC. Protein: CASSIVQGIDEQYF.

This clonotype has a count of ten or more. This chain links TRBV24-1 with TRBJ2-3, with D maybe TRBD1 (6 bases). The CDR3 covers 15 residues. V shed 4 bases and J shed 0 bases, with 10 bases lying between them. Germline values: CDR1 KGHDR, CDR2 SFDVKD. CDR3: CATSDPGQSTDTQYF. The CDR3 DNA sequence: TGTGCCACCAGTGACCCCGGACAGAGCACAGATACGCAGTATTTT.

The genes are TRBV7-9 and TRBJ2-1; maybe TRBD2 (5 bases). Germline values: CDR1 SEHNR, CDR2 FQNEAQ (reference sequence). This CDR3 is 15 amino acids long. The V and J ends lost 7 bases and 4 bases respectively, with 17 bases between them. The CDR3 DNA is TGTGCCAGCATGGAGGCGGGCGGAGAGTACAATGAGCAGTTCTTC. Translating gives CASMEAGGEYNEQFF.

V usage is TRBV10-3 and J usage is TRBJ1-2, with TRBD1 identical over 7 bases. This CDR3 spans 17 amino acids. The germline CDR1 and CDR2 sequences are ENHRY and SYGVKD. V lost 3 bases, J lost 0 bases, and 10 bases stayed unmatched. The CDR3 DNA reads as TGTGCCATCAGTGATTGGGGGCAGGGGGTGACTAACTATGGCTACACCTTC. Translating gives CAISDWGQGVTNYGYTF.

This clonotype was detected only a few times. The rearrangement links TRBV6-2 or TRBV6-3 to TRBJ1-1; D possibly corresponds to TRBD1 (5 bases). CDR1 MNHEY and CDR2 SVGEGT come from the germline V gene. The CDR3 length is 14 residues. Between the trimmed V and J ends, which lost 4 bases and 6 bases, there was a span of 15 bases. CDR3 in DNA: TGTGCCAGCAGTTCCTCCACCCGGGGGGCTGAAGCTTTCTTT. The encoded protein is CASSSSTRGAEAFF.

Only a few counts were recorded for this clonotype. The junction differs from germline at one of its ends, possibly a read error. This chain joins TRBV27 and TRBJ2-3, with no clear D. The CDR3 length is 13 residues. From germline, CDR1 is MNHEY and CDR2 SMNVEV (reference sequence). The CDR3 region is CASTLFNGDRQYF. The CDR3 DNA follows: TGTGCCAGCACCCTTTTTAATGGGGATAGGCAGTATTTT.

This chain links TRBV29-1 with TRBJ2-7, with D perhaps TRBD2 (6 bases). This CDR3 has 12 amino acids. Germline V CDR1 and CDR2: SQVTM, ANQGSEA. The ends were cut back, 4 bases at V and 2 bases at J, with 9 bases in the middle. CDR3 nucleotides: TGCAGCGTTGGGGAGGTCACCTACGAGCAGTACTTC. Its protein product is CSVGEVTYEQYF.

This clonotype appeared a few times. The chain is built from TRBV28 and TRBJ2-3; D assignment may be TRBD1 or TRBD2 (6 bases each). V lost 4 bases to trimming and J lost 2 bases, with 13 bases between them. CDR1 is MDHEN, CDR2 SYDVKM, per germline. The CDR3 spans 15 residues. Written as DNA, the CDR3 is TGTGCCAGCAGTTCCTCGGGGGCCACCACAGATACGCAGTATTTT. Amino acid sequence: CASSSSGATTDTQYF.